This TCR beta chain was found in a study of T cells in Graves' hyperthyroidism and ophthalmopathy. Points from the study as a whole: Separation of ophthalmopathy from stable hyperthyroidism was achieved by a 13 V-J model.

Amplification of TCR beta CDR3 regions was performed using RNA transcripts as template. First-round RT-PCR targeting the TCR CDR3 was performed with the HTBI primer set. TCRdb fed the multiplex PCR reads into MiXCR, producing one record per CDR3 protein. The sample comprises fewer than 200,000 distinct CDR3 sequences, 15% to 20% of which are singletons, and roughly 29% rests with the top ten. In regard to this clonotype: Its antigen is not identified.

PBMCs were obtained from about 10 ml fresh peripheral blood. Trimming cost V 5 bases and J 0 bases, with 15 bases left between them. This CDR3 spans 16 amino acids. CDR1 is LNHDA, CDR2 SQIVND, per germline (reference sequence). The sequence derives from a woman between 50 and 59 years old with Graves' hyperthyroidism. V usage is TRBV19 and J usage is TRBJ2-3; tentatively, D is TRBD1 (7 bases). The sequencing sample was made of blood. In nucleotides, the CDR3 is TGTGCCAGTAGTCGCCAGACAGGGACTAGCACAGATACGCAGTATTTT. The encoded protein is CASSRQTGTSTDTQYF.